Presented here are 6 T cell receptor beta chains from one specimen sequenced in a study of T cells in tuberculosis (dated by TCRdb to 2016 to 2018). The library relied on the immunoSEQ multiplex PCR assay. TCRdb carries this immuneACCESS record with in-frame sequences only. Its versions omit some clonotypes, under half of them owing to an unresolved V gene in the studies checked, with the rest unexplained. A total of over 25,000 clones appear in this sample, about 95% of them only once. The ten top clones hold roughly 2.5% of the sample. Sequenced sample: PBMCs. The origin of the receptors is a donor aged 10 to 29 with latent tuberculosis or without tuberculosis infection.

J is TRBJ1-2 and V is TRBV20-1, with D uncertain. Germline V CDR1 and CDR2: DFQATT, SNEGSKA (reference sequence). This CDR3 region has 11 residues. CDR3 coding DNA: TGCAGCGTTGGCCCACCGTATGGCTACACCTTC. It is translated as CSVGPPYGYTF.

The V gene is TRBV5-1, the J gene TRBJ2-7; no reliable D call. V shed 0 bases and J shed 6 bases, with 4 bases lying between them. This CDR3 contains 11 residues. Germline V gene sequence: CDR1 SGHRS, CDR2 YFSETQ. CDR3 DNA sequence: TGCGCCAGCAGCTTGGATCTCGAGCAGTACTTC. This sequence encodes CASSLDLEQYF.

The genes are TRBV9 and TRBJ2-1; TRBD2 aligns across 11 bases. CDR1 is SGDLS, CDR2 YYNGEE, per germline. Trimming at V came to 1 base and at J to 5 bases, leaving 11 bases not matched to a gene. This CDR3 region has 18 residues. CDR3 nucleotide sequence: TGTGCCAGCAGCGTAAGCGCTAGCGGGGGGTTATCCGACAATGAGCAGTTCTTC. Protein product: CASSVSASGGLSDNEQFF.

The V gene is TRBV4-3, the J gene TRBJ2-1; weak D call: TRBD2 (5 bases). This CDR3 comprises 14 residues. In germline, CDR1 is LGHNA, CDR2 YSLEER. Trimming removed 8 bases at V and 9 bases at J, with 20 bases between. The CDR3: CASRLGGASGEQFF. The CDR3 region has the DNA TGCGCCAGCCGCCTCGGAGGAGCTTCAGGTGAGCAGTTCTTC.

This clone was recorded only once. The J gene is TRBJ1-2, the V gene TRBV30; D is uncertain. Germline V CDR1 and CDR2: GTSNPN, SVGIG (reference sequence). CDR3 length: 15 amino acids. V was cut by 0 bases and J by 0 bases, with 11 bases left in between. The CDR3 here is CAWSVISGTNYGYTF. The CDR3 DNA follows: TGTGCCTGGAGTGTGATCTCGGGGACTAACTATGGCTACACCTTC. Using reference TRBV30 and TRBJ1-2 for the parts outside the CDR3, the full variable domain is SQTIHQWPATLVQPVGSPLSLECTVEGTSNPNLYWYRQAAGRGLQLLFYSVGIGQISSEVPQNLSASRPQDRQFILSSKKLLLSDSGFYLCAWSVISGTNYGYTFGSGTRLTVV.

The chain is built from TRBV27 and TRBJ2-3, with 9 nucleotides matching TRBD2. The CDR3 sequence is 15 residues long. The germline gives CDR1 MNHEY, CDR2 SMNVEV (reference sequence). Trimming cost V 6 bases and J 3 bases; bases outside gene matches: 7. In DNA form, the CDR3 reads TGTGCCAGCAGCACGACTAGCGGCCCAACAGATACGCAGTATTTT. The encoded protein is CASSTTSGPTDTQYF.